The following is a T cell receptor beta chain sequence with its context. Its antigen is not known. Both 60 Vbeta primers and 13 Jbeta primers went into the PCR. Generated by immunoSEQ multiplex PCR, the TCRdb table keeps only in-frame clones and is missing some. The data hold around 150,000 clones, with approximately 78% observed a single time. This record comes from a study of cytomegalovirus exposure and HLA in healthy donors. The ends were cut back, 3 bases at V and 2 bases at J, with 10 bases in the middle. Germline assignment: CDR1 KGHSH and CDR2 LQKENI. The CDR3 sequence is 14 residues long. Study-wide points: In a later analysis, at a false discovery rate of 0.05, 16,951 TCR beta sequences were associated with HLA alleles. As was reported, the HLA-A and HLA-B alleles of most subjects were accurately predicted from TCR beta sequences.

What was sequenced was PBMCs. The V gene is TRBV18, the J gene TRBJ2-5; D gene unclear. The receptor was derived from a woman between 18 and 29 years old in good health and CMV-seronegative. CDR3 DNA: TGTGCCAGCTCACCGCGTCGGAGTCAAGAGACCCAGTACTTC. Translated: CASSPRRSQETQYF.